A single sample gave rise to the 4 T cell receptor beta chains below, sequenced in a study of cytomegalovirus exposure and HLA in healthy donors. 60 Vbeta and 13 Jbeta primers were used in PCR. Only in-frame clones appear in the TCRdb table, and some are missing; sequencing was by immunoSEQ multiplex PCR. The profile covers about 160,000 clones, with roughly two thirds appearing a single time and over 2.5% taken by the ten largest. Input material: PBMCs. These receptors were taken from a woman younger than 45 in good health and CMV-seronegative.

Written as DNA, the CDR3 is TGTGCCATCAGTAGGACAGGGGGTACTGAAGCTTTCTTT. This translates into CAISRTGGTEAFF. This sequence joins TRBV10-3 and TRBJ1-1, with 10 bases lining up with TRBD1. The trim removed 5 bases at V and 5 bases at J, leaving 2 bases unmatched. The CDR3 covers 13 residues. Germline lookup yields CDR1 ENHRY and CDR2 SYGVKD.

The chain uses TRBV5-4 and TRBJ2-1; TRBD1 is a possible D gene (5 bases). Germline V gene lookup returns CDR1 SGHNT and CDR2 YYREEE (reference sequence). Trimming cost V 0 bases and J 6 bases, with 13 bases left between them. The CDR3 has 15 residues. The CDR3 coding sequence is TGTGCCAGCAGCTTGGAAGGGGCCTCATCCAATGAGCAGTTCTTC. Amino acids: CASSLEGASSNEQFF. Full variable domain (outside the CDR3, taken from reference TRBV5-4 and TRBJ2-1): ETGVTQSPTHLIKTRGQQVTLRCSSQSGHNTVSWYQQALGQGPQFIFQYYREEENGRGNFPPRFSGLQFPNYSSELNVNALELDDSALYLCASSLEGASSNEQFFGPGTRLTVL.

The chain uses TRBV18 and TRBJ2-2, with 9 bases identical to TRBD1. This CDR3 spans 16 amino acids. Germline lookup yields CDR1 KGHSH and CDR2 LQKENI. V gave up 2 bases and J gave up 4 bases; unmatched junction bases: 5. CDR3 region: CASSPVGTGPTGELFF. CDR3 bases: TGTGCCAGCTCACCAGTAGGGACAGGGCCCACCGGGGAGCTGTTTTTT.

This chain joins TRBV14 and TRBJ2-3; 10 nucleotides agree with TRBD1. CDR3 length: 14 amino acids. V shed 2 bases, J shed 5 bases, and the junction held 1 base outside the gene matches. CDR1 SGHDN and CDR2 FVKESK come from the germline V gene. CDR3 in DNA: TGTGCCAGCAGCCAAAGGACAGGGGGAGATACGCAGTATTTT. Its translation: CASSQRTGGDTQYF.